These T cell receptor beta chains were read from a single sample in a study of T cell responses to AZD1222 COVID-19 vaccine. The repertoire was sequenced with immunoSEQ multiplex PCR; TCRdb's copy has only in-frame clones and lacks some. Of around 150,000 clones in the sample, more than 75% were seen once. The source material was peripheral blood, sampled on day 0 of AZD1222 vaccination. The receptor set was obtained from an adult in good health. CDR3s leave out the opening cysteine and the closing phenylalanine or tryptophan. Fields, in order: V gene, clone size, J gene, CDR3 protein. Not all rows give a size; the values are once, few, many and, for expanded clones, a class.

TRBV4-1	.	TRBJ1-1	ASSQYWDTEAF
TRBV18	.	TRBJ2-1	ASSQIPGLNEQF
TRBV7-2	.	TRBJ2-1	ASSLHAGNEQF
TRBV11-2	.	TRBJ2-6	ASSWGLAGTGANVLT
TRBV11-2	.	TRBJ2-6	ASSLVRGAGANVLT
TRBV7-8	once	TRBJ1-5	ASSPTDRGQPQH
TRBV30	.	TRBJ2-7	AWGQYYEQY
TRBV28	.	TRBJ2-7	ASSFTGTAQYEQY
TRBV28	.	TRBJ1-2	ASGGPHGYT
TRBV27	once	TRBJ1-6	ASRSRVSYNSPLH
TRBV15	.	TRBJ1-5	ATSRNLPGQGRQPQH
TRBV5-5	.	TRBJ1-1	ASSFPGQGSLGAF
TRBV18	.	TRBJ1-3	ASSPPSFPSGNTIY
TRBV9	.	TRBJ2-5	ASRSGTEETQY
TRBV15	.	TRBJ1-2	ATSDYALAGADGYGYT
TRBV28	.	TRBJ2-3	ASSFRGRGLGTDTQY
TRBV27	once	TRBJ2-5	ASSTGTSDQQAQY
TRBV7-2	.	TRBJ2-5	ASSLIAGATQETQY
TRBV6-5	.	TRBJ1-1	ASSYSKNTEAF
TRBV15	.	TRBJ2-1	ATSRILYGTSPNNEQF
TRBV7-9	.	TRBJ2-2	ASSLVRRGARETGELF
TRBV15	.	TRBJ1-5	ATSRDRQEGNQPQH
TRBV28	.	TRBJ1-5	ATFPRIYSNQPQH
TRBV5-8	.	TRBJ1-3	ASSFTGGSGNTIY
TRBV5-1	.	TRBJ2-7	ASSLGGTLTYEQY
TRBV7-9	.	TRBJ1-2	ASSLGQGYGYT
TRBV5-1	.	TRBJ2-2	ASTRGLAEVTGELF
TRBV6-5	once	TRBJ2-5	ASSYSSGETQY
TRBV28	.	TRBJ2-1	ASSLGAYNEQF
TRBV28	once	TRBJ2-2	ASSPGDRYTGELF
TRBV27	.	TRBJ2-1	ASSYQGANEQF